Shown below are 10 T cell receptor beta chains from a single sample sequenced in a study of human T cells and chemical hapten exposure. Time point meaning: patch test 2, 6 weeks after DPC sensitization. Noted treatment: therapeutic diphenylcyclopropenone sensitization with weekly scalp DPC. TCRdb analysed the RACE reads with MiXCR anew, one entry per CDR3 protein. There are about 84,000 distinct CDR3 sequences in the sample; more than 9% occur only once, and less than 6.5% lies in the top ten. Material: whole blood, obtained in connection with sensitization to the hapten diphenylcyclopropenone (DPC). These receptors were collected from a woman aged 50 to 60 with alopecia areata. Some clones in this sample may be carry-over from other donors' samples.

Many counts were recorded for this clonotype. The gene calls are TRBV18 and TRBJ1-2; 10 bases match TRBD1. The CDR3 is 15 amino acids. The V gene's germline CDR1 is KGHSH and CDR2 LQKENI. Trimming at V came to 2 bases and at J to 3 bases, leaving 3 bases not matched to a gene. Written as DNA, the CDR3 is TGTGCCAGCTCACCATCCGGGACAGGGGACTATGGCTACACCTTC. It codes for CASSPSGTGDYGYTF.

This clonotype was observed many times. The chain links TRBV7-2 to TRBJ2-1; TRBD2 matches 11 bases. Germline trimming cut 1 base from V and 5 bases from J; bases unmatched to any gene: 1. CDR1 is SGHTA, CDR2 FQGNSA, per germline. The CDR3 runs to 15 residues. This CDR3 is CASSLELAGDNEQFF. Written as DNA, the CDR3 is TGTGCCAGCAGCTTAGAACTAGCGGGAGACAATGAGCAGTTCTTC.

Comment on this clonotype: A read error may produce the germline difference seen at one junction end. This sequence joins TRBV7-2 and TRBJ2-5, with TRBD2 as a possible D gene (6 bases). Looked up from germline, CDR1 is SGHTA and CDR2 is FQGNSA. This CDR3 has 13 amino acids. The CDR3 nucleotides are TGTGCCAGCAGCTTAGTCCAGACTAGTCGAGGAAGCTTC. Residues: CASSLVQTSRGSF.

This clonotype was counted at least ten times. In DNA form, the CDR3 reads TGTGCCAGCAGTGTCTCCACAGGGGTGGCCCAGTACTTC. Protein sequence: CASSVSTGVAQYF. The chain joins TRBV27 to TRBJ2-5, with TRBD1 matching over 7 bases. J gave up 9 bases and V 5 bases, and 9 bases lay outside the gene matches. The CDR3 loop spans 13 amino acids. CDR1 MNHEY and CDR2 SMNVEV come from the germline V gene (reference sequence).

The CDR3 coding sequence is TGCAGCGTTGAAGGGGAAAGGGAGTGGCAGTACTTC. Protein sequence: CSVEGEREWQYF. V gene TRBV29-1 combines with J gene TRBJ2-7, with a possible D match to TRBD2 (5 bases). The CDR3 consists of 12 residues. V was pared by 1 base and J by 9 bases, with 13 bases between. The germline CDR1 and CDR2 sequences are SQVTM and ANQGSEA.

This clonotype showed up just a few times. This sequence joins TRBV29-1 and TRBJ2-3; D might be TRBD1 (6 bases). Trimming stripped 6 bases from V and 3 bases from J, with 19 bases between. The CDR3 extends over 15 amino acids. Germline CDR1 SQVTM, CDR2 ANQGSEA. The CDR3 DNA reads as TGCAGCGTAATCGGGGTACAGGGAGCGACAGATACGCAGTATTTT. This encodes CSVIGVQGATDTQYF.

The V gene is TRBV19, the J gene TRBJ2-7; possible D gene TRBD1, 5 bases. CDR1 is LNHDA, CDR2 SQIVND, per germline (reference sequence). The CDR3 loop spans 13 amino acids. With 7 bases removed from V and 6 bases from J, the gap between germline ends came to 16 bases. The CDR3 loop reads CASMSAGFGEQYF. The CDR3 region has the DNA TGTGCCAGTATGTCCGCAGGGTTTGGCGAGCAGTACTTC.

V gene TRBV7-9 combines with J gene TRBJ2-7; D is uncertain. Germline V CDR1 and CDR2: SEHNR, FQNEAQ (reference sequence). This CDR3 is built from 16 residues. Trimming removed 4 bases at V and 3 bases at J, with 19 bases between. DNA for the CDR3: TGTGCCAGCAGCTACATCCCGGCCACTGTCCGCTACGAGCAGTACTTC. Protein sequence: CASSYIPATVRYEQYF.

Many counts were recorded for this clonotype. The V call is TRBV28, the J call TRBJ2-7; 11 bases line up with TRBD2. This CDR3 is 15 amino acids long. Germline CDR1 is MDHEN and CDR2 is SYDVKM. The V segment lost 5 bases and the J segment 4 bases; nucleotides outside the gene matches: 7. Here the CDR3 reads CASSTLAGGLYEQYF. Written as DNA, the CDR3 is TGTGCCAGCAGTACGCTAGCGGGAGGTCTATACGAGCAGTACTTC.

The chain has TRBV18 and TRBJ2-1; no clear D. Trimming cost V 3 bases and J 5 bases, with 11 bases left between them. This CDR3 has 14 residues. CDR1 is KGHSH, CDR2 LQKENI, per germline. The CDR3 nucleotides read TGTGCCAGCTCACCCGGTCACCCAGACAATGAGCAGTTCTTC. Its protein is CASSPGHPDNEQFF. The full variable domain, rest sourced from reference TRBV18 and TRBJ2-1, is NAGVMQNPRHLVRRRGQEARLRCSPMKGHSHVYWYRQLPEEGLKFMVYLQKENIIDESGMPKERFSAEFPKEGPSILRIQQVVRGDSAAYFCASSPGHPDNEQFFGPGTRLTVL.